The 2 T cell receptor beta chains below all came from one sample that was sequenced in a study of blood T cell repertoires in COVID-19. The protocol was immunoSEQ multiplex PCR, while the TCRdb copy is restricted to in-frame clones and leaves out a portion. The sample records approximately 210,000 clones, 83% being singletons. Sequencing input: peripheral blood. Source of these receptors: a woman in her seventies with active or convalescent COVID-19.

This clone was recorded at least ten times. The V call is TRBV27, the J call TRBJ1-4; D may be TRBD1 (6 bases). V was clipped by 5 bases and J by 6 bases, with 22 bases between them. CDR1 is MNHEY, CDR2 SMNVEV, per germline (reference sequence). The length of the CDR3 is 17 residues. The CDR3 DNA reads as TGTGCCAGCAGTCGTCAGTTAAAGGGGGGGGGCTATGAAAAACTGTTTTTT. Translation: CASSRQLKGGGYEKLFF.

The rearrangement links TRBV5-1 to TRBJ1-6; D gene uncertain. This CDR3 is built from 16 residues. Trimming removed 0 bases at V and 1 base at J, with 8 bases between. Germline values: CDR1 SGHRS, CDR2 YFSETQ. The CDR3 sequence is CASSLGAGSYNSPLHF. The CDR3 DNA reads TGCGCCAGCAGCTTGGGGGCAGGATCCTATAATTCACCCCTCCACTTT.